The present T cell receptor beta chain was sequenced within a study of T-cell reconstitution after alpha-beta-depleted transplantation in children. Study results and limitations: Alpha-beta T cells present about two months after transplant were reported to originate from several hundred expanded graft clones. Surviving recipient T cells and thymic progenitors accounted for the high day-60 TCRbeta diversity observed in some patients. Counts and diversity of T cells one year after transplant came mostly from newly produced T cells.

This clonotype was recorded at least ten times. As yet, its antigen is unknown. V lost 6 bases, J lost 8 bases, and 15 bases lay in between. The CDR3 contains 13 residues. From germline, CDR1 is MDHEN and CDR2 SYDVKM. This sample's TCRbeta library carried unique molecular identifier barcodes. Each CDR3 protein is one row after TCRdb ran MiXCR on the PCR reads. The data contain about 300,000 distinct CDR3 sequences, 7.5% to 9% of them singletons. The sample was peripheral blood, taken 360 days after TCRalphabeta/CD19-depleted stem cell transplant. This chain links TRBV28 with TRBJ2-3; D possibly corresponds to TRBD1 (6 bases). The TCR sequence derives from a female patient aged 2-10 years who had a stem cell transplant for Fanconi anemia, so the T cells may come from the graft donor. CDR3 bases: TGTGCCAGCAGCCTGGACAGTAGAGCTACGCAGTATTTT. Translating gives CASSLDSRATQYF. The whole variable domain, remainder taken from reference TRBV28 and TRBJ2-3, is DVKVTQSSRYLVKRTGEKVFLECVQDMDHENMFWYRQDPGLGLRLIYFSYDVKMKEKGDIPEGYSVSREKKERFSLILESASTNQTSMYLCASSLDSRATQYFGPGTRLTVL.